This is a list of T cell receptor beta chains from one sample in a study of graft-versus-host responses after intestinal transplantation. No antigen is known for these receptors. Clones were read by immunoSEQ multiplex PCR, and TCRdb kept only the in-frame ones, dropping some. The repertoire holds more than 95,000 clones, with over 75% as singletons. Sequencing used unstimulated CD4+ T cells sorted from spleen or lymph node cells, obtained before intestinal transplant. These TCRs come from a human donor who received an intestinal transplant. Each CDR3 is given with its conserved first and last residue. A D gene is named only where the DNA matches it firmly. The size field is filled for only some rows; it gives once, few, many or a size class.

TRBJ2-7,.,.,TRBV6-5,TGTGCCAGCAGTCCAGCGCCCCTCACCTACGAGCAGTACTTC,CASSPAPLTYEQYF
TRBJ1-5,.,.,TRBV6-5,TGTGCCATCCTCGATCAGAGCAATCAGCCCCAGCATTTT,CAILDQSNQPQHF
TRBJ2-5,.,.,TRBV28,TGTGCCAGCAGTCGCCCACTAGACAGAGAGACCCAGTACTTC,CASSRPLDRETQYF
TRBJ2-7,once,.,TRBV5-6,TGTGCCAGCAGCTTGCCCCCCTACGAGCAGTACTTC,CASSLPPYEQYF
TRBJ2-7,.,.,TRBV18,TGTGCCAGCTCACGATCTGGTGGGTCCCCCTACGAGCAGTACTTC,CASSRSGGSPYEQYF
TRBJ1-2,.,.,TRBV10-3,TGTGCCATCAGTGAGGGGTTAGGAAACTATGGCTACACCTTC,CAISEGLGNYGYTF
TRBJ2-7,.,TRBD2,TRBV29-1,TGCAGCGTTGAGGTAGGGACTAGCGGATTGGTTAGGTCCTACGAGCAGTACTTC,CSVEVGTSGLVRSYEQYF
TRBJ2-7,few,.,TRBV12-5,TGTGCTAGTGGTTTGGTCTGGGGCCACGAGCAGTACTTC,CASGLVWGHEQYF
TRBJ1-1,.,.,TRBV6-5,TGTGCCAGCAGTTACCGGGGGCGTGAAGCTTTCTTT,CASSYRGREAFF
TRBJ2-3,.,.,TRBV30,TGTGCCTGGAGCCCCCCACTTACAGATACGCAGTATTTT,CAWSPPLTDTQYF
TRBJ2-1,.,.,TRBV27,TGTGCCACCTATATGGGTAGCGGAAACAATGAGCAGTTCTTC,CATYMGSGNNEQFF
TRBJ2-7,.,TRBD2,TRBV7-2,TGTGCCAGCAGCTTCTATCTAGCGGGATACTACGAGCAGTACTTC,CASSFYLAGYYEQYF
TRBJ1-2,once,TRBD1,TRBV6-1,TGTGCCAGCAGTGCCGGACAGGGGGCTTATGGCTACACCTTC,CASSAGQGAYGYTF
TRBJ2-3,.,TRBD2,TRBV6-1,TGTGCCAGCAGTGAGGCGGGGGGGGAAGATACGCAGTATTTT,CASSEAGGEDTQYF
TRBJ2-1,.,TRBD1,TRBV9,TGTGCCAGCAGCGAGGGACAGGGGGCCTACAATGAGCAGTTCTTC,CASSEGQGAYNEQFF
TRBJ2-1,.,TRBD2,TRBV10-3,TGTGCCATCAGTGAGTCCTCTAGCGGACTTTACAATGAGCAGTTCTTC,CAISESSSGLYNEQFF
TRBJ2-1,.,.,TRBV19,TGTGCCAGTAGTATCACGGGCGTTTCGAATGAGCAGTTCTTC,CASSITGVSNEQFF
TRBJ1-2,once,TRBD1,TRBV29-1,TGCAGCGTCTCAACAGGGGGGGCAGGGGGCGCGGATGGCTACACCTTC,CSVSTGGAGGADGYTF
TRBJ2-2,.,.,TRBV2,TGTGCCAGCAGTAAAAGACTAGTAGGCGGGGAGCTGTTTTTT,CASSKRLVGGELFF
TRBJ1-3,.,.,TRBV6-1,TGTGCCAGCAGTGAAGACAACAGAGTCGGCACCATATATTTT,CASSEDNRVGTIYF
TRBJ2-5,.,TRBD2,TRBV5-4,TGTGCCAGCAGCAGGGGACTAGCGGACACAATCCGGAAGGAGACCCAGTACTTC,CASSRGLADTIRKETQYF
TRBJ2-5,.,.,TRBV11-2,TGTGCCAGCAGCTTTATTAAATACAGGGTCCAAGAGACCCAGTACTTC,CASSFIKYRVQETQYF
TRBJ2-1,.,.,TRBV5-1,TGCGCCAGCAGCTTGGCCGGTGTCAATGAGCAGTTCTTC,CASSLAGVNEQFF
TRBJ1-5,.,.,TRBV6-5,TGTGCCAGCAGCCCGGGACTCTCGGATCAGCCCCAGCATTTT,CASSPGLSDQPQHF
TRBJ2-1,once,TRBD2,TRBV9,TGTGCCAGCAGCACCGGGACTAGCGGGGGGGAGCAGTTCTTC,CASSTGTSGGEQFF
TRBJ2-7,.,.,TRBV25-1,TGTGCCAGCAGTGGTCCGTACGAGCAGTACTTC,CASSGPYEQYF
TRBJ2-7,.,TRBD2,TRBV4-2,TGTGCCAGCAGCCATCCCCGGGGGGGCGGGAGGGAAGAGCAGTACTTC,CASSHPRGGGREEQYF
TRBJ2-7,.,.,TRBV4-1,TGCGCCAGCAGCCAAGAGGCTAGCATCCCGTACGAGCAGTACTTC,CASSQEASIPYEQYF
TRBJ2-4,.,.,TRBV6-5,TGTGCCAGCAGCCTACAGGGACCCAAAAACATTCAGTACTTC,CASSLQGPKNIQYF
TRBJ1-5,.,.,TRBV2,TGTGCCAGCAGAACAGGGCGCGATCAGCCCCAGCATTTT,CASRTGRDQPQHF
TRBJ2-3,.,.,TRBV21-1,TGTGCCAGCAGCAAGGGAGGACCCTGGGTCTTCGGCACAGATACGCAGTATTTT,CASSKGGPWVFGTDTQYF
TRBJ2-5,once,.,TRBV11-3,TGTGCCAGCAGCTTAGGGGGACCCCAAGAGACCCAGTACTTC,CASSLGGPQETQYF
TRBJ2-7,.,.,TRBV7-6,TGTGCCAGCAGCTTAGGAAGCTTAAGCTCCTACGAGCAGTACTTC,CASSLGSLSSYEQYF
TRBJ1-4,.,TRBD1,TRBV12-5,TGTGCTAGTGGTTTGGTAGATGGCAGGGGGAATGAAAAACTGTTTTTT,CASGLVDGRGNEKLFF
TRBJ2-3,once,.,TRBV6-1,TGTGCCAGCAGTGAACCGGGGGGCACAGATACGCAGTATTTT,CASSEPGGTDTQYF
TRBJ2-1,.,TRBD2,TRBV5-1,TGCGCCAGCAGCTTGGGACTAGCGGGGCACAATGAGCAGTTCTTC,CASSLGLAGHNEQFF
TRBJ2-3,once,TRBD1,TRBV9,TGTGCCAGCAGCGTACAGGGGGCAGATACGCAGTATTTT,CASSVQGADTQYF
TRBJ1-4,few,.,TRBV5-1,TGCGCCAGCAGCTTGAACCCGGAGGTTGAAAAACTGTTTTTT,CASSLNPEVEKLFF
TRBJ1-2,.,TRBD1,TRBV5-6,TGTGCCAGCAGCTTGGCCCGGGACAGGAGGTTTAACTATGGCTACACCTTC,CASSLARDRRFNYGYTF
TRBJ1-5,.,TRBD1,TRBV5-1,TGCGCCAGCAGCTTGGAGGGACAGGGGAATCAGCCCCAGCATTTT,CASSLEGQGNQPQHF
TRBJ2-3,.,TRBD2,TRBV5-1,TGCGCCAGCAGCTTGGAGGCTAGCGGGAGAGGAGATACGCAGTATTTT,CASSLEASGRGDTQYF
TRBJ2-5,.,TRBD1,TRBV19,TGTGCCAGTAGTCTACAGGGGGCAGAGACCCAGTACTTC,CASSLQGAETQYF
TRBJ2-1,.,TRBD1,TRBV5-1,TGCGCCAGCAAACGAGGGGGCGAGAGCTCCTACAATGAGCAGTTCTTC,CASKRGGESSYNEQFF
TRBJ1-1,.,.,TRBV15,TGTGCCACCAGCAGAGATTACACCGCCAGAGGTGAAGCTTTCTTT,CATSRDYTARGEAFF
TRBJ1-1,.,.,TRBV23-1,TGCGCCAGCAGTCAAAACGGGACGGCCAGCACTGAAGCTTTCTTT,CASSQNGTASTEAFF
TRBJ2-7,.,.,TRBV19,TGTGCCAGTAGTATGCCGGGACAACGAGGCGAGCAGTACTTC,CASSMPGQRGEQYF
TRBJ2-5,.,TRBD2,TRBV7-9,TGTGCCAGCAGCCTTAGCGGGGCCGAGACCCAGTACTTC,CASSLSGAETQYF
TRBJ2-3,once,TRBD1,TRBV4-2,TGTGCCAGCAGAGGGACAGGCCACACAGATACGCAGTATTTT,CASRGTGHTDTQYF
TRBJ2-5,once,.,TRBV18,TGTGCCAGCTCACCTATAAGACAGCGCCAAGAGACCCAGTACTTC,CASSPIRQRQETQYF
TRBJ1-1,.,.,TRBV28,TGTGCCAGCAGTTTACAGAACACTGAAGCTTTCTTT,CASSLQNTEAFF
TRBJ1-6,.,.,TRBV5-1,TGCGCCAGCAGCTTAACGGCAGTTAATTCACCCCTCCACTTT,CASSLTAVNSPLHF
TRBJ2-7,.,.,TRBV5-1,TGCGCCAGCAGCTCGAGCTACGAGCAGTACTTC,CASSSSYEQYF
TRBJ2-3,.,TRBD2,TRBV2,TGTGCCAGCAGGGTGACTAGCGGGAGTGGAGATACGCAGTATTTT,CASRVTSGSGDTQYF